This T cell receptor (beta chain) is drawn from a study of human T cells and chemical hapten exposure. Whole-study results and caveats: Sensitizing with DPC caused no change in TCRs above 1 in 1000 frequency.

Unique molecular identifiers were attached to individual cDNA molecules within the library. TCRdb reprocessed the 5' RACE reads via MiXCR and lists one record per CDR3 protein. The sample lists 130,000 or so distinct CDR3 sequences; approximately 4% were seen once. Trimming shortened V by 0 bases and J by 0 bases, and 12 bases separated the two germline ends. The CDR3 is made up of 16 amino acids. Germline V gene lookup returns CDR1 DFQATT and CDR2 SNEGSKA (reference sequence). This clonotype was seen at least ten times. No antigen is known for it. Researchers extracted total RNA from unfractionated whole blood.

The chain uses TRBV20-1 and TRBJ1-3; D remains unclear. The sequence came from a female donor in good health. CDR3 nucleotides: TGCAGTGCTAGAGATAAAATTCTTGGCTCTGGAAACACCATATATTTT. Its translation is CSARDKILGSGNTIYF.